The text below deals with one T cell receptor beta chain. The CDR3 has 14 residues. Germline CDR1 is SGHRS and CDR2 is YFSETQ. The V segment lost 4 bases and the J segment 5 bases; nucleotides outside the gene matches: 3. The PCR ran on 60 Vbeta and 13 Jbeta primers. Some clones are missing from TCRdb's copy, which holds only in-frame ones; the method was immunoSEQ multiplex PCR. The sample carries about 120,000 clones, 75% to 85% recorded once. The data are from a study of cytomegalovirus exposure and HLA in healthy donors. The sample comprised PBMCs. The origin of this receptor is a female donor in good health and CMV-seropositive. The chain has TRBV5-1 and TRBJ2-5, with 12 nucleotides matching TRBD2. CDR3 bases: TGCGCCAGCAGCCCCGGGACTAGCGGGGAGACCCAGTACTTC. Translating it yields CASSPGTSGETQYF.